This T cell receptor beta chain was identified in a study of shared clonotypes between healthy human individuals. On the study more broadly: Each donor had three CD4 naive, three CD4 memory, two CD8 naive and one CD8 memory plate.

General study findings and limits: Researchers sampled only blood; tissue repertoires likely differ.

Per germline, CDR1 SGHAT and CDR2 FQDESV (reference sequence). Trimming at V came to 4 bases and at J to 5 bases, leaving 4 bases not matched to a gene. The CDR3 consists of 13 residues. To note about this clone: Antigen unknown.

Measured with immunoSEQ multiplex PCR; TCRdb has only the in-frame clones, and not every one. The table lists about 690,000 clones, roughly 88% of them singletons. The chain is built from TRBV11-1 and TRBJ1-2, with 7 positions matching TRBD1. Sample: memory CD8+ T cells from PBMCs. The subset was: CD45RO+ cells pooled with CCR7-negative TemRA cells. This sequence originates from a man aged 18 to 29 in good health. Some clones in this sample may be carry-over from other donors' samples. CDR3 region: CASSSGTAYGYTF. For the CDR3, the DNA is TGTGCCAGCAGCTCGGGGACAGCTTATGGCTACACCTTC.